The source of this TCR beta chain is a study of T-cell memory formation after mild COVID-19. Study results and limitations: A second wave of clones peaked on day 37, and their SARS-CoV-2 specificity went unconfirmed. Mainly CM and EM harbored the contracting CD4+ clones; mainly EMRA harbored the CD8+ ones. Memory from before infection featured some responding clones, which suggests cross-reactive memory joined.

This clonotype was detected many times. The target antigen is unknown. UMIs and sample barcodes were carried by the TCR alpha and TCR beta cDNA libraries that 5'RACE produced using constant-segment primers. Each CDR3 protein gets one entry after TCRdb re-called the 5' RACE reads with MiXCR. This sample has about 290,000 distinct CDR3 sequences; approximately 16% occur once, and the top ten carry over 20%. Germline V gene data show CDR1 as SGHRS and CDR2 as YFSETQ. This CDR3 is 15 amino acids long. The ends were cut back, 1 base at V and 2 bases at J, with 9 bases in the middle. V is TRBV5-1 and J is TRBJ2-2; D is possibly TRBD1 (5 bases). This clonotype originated in a man younger than 35 who had mild COVID-19 (a few samples of this study predate the infection). Cell type and time point are not known. The specimen sequenced was PBMCs or a T cell subset sorted from them (not recorded which). CDR3 DNA: TGCGCCAGCAGCTTGCGTCAGGGAAACACCGGGGAGCTGTTTTTT. Its protein is CASSLRQGNTGELFF.